The source of this T cell receptor beta chain is a study of blood T cells in healthy people across ages. Study in general: The template switching approach captured approximately one barcoded beta molecule for every two T cells. Study-wide points: Investigators viewed diversity estimates from one million T cells as underestimates, the study reported.

Researchers report isolating at least 6 million PBMCs per sample. Germline CDR1 reads SNHLY; CDR2 reads FYNNEI. CDR3 length: 17 residues. Germline trimming cut 1 base from V and 4 bases from J; bases unmatched to any gene: 11. Next came a second PCR, run for about 7 to 12 cycles, which used a sample-barcoded 5' primer along with a J-beta primer mix. A template-switch adaptor that had 12 random nucleotides put a tag on each cDNA molecule. From the 5' RACE reads, TCRdb called clonotypes with MiXCR, one entry per CDR3 protein. The data contain roughly 1.7 million distinct CDR3 sequences, approximately 32% of them singletons. This clonotype appeared a few times. Antigen specificity is unknown.

The sample was blood. The source of this sequence is a woman under 40 in good health. The chain carries TRBV2 and TRBJ1-2, with TRBD1 matching over 8 bases. The CDR3 sequence: CASSEGGETGDFYGYTF. The CDR3 bases are TGTGCCAGCAGTGAAGGTGGGGAGACAGGGGATTTCTATGGCTACACCTTC.